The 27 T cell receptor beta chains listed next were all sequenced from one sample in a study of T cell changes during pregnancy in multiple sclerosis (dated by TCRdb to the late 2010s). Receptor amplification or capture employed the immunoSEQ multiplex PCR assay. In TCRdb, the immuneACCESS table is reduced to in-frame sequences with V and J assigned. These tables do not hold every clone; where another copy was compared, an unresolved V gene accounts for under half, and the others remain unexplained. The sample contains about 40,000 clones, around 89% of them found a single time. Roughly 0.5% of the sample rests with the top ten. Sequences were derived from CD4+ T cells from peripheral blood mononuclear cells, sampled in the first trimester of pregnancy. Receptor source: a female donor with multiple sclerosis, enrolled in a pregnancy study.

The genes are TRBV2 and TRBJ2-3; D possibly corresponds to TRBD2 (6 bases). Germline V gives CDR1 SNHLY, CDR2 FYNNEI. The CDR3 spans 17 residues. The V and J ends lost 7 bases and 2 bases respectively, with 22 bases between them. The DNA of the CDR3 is TGTGCCAGCATTCAACCGGGACTTTCACTGTCCACAGATACGCAGTATTTT. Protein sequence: CASIQPGLSLSTDTQYF.

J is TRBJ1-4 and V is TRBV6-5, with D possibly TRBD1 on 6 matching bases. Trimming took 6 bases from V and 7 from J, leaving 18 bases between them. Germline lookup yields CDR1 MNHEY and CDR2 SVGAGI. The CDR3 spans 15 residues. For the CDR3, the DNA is TGTGCCAGCAGCCGCTATTGGCAGGGGAGTGAAAAACTGTTTTTT. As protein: CASSRYWQGSEKLFF.

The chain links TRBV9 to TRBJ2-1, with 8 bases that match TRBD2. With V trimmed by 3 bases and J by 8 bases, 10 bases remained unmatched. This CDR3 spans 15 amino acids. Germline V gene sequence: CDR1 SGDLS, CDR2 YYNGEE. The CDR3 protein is CASSAGTRRYDEQFF. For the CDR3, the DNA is TGTGCCAGCAGCGCCGGGACTAGGAGGTACGATGAGCAGTTCTTC.

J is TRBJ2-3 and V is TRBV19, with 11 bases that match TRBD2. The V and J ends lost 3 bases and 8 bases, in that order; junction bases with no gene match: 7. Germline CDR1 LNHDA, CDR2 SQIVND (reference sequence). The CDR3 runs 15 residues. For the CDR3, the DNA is TGTGCCAGTAGTATTCGGGCTAGCGGGGGGCGTACGCAGTATTTT. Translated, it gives CASSIRASGGRTQYF. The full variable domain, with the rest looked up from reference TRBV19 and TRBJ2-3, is DGGITQSPKYLFRKEGQNVTLSCEQNLNHDAMYWYRQDPGQGLRLIYYSQIVNDFQKGDIAEGYSVSREKKESFPLTVTSAQKNPTAFYLCASSIRASGGRTQYFGPGTRLTVL.

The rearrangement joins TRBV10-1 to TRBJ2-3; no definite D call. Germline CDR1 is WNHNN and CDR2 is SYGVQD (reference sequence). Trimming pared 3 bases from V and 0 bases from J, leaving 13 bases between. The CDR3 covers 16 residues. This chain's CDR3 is CASSDLYVTSTDTQYF. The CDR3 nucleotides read TGCGCCAGCAGTGACCTATATGTGACTAGCACAGATACGCAGTATTTT.

CDR3 residues: CASSHEALGYTF. CDR3 in DNA: TGCGCCAGCAGCCACGAGGCACTCGGCTACACCTTC. V and J are TRBV4-3 and TRBJ1-2; D unresolved. Trimming removed 3 bases at V and 8 bases at J, with 10 bases between. This CDR3 is built from 12 residues. Germline CDR1 and CDR2: LGHNA and YSLEER.

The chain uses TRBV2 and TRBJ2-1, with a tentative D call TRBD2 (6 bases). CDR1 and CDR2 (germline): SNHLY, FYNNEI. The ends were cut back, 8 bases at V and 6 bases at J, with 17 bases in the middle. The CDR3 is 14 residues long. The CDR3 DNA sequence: TGTGCCAGCTCTCCCAGCGGGCGAGCCAATGAGCAGTTCTTC. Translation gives CASSPSGRANEQFF.

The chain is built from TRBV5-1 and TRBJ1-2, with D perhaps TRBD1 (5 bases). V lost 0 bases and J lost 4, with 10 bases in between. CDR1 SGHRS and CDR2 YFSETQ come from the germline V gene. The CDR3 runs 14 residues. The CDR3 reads CASSLAQGRYGYTF. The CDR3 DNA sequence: TGCGCCAGCAGCTTGGCTCAGGGCCGCTATGGCTACACCTTC.

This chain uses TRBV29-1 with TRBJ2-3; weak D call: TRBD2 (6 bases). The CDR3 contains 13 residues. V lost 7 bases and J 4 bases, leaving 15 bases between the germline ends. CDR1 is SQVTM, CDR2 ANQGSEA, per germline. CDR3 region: CSGKRLGADTQYF. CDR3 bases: TGCAGCGGGAAAAGACTAGGAGCAGATACGCAGTATTTT.

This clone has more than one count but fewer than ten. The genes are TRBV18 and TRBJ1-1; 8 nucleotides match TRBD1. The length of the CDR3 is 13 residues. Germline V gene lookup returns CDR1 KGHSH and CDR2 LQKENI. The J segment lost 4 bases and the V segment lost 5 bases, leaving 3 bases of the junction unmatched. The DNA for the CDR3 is TGTGCCAGCTCAGGCACAGGGGGCACTGAAGCTTTCTTT. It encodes CASSGTGGTEAFF.

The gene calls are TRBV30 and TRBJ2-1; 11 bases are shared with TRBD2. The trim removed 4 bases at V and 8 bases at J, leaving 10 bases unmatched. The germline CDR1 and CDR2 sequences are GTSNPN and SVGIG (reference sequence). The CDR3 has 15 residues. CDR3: CAWIRGLAGIDEQFF. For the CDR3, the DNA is TGTGCCTGGATTCGTGGACTAGCGGGTATCGATGAGCAGTTCTTC.

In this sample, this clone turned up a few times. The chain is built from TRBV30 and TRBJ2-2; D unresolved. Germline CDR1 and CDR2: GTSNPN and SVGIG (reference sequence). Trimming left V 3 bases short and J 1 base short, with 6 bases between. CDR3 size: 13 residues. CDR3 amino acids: CAWRRMNTGELFF. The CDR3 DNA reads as TGTGCCTGGAGGAGGATGAACACCGGGGAGCTGTTTTTT.

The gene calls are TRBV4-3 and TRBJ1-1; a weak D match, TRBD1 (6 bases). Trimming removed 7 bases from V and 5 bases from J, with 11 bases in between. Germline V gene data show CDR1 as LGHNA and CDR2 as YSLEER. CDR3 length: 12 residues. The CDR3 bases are TGCGCCAGCAAGGGGGTGGAAACTGAAGCTTTCTTT. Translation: CASKGVETEAFF.

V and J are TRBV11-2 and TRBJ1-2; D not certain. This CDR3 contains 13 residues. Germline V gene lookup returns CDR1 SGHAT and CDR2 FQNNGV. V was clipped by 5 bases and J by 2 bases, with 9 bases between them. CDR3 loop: CASSPDINYGYTF. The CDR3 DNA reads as TGTGCCAGCAGCCCAGACATAAACTATGGCTACACCTTC.

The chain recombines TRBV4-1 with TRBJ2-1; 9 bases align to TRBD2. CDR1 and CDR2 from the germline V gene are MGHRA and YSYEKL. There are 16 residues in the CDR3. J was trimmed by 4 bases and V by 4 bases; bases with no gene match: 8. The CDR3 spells CASSRERAGGYNEQFF. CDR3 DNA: TGCGCCAGCAGCCGCGAGCGCGCGGGGGGGTACAATGAGCAGTTCTTC.

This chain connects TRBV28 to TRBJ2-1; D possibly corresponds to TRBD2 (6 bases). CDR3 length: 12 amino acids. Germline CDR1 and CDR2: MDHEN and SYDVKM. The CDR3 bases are TGTGCTTGGGGACTTCGCTACAATGAGCAGTTCTTC. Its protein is CAWGLRYNEQFF. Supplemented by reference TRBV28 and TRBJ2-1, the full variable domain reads DVKVTQSSRYLVKRTGEKVFLECVQDMDHENMFWYRQDPGLGLRLIYFSYDVKMKEKGDIPEGYSVSREKKERFSLILESASTNQTSMYLCAWGLRYNEQFFGPGTRLTVL.

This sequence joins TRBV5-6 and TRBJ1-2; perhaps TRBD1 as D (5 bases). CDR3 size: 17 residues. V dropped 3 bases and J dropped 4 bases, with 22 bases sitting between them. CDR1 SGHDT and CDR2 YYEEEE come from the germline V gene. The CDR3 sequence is CASSSYRYRRTAYGYTF. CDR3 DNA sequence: TGTGCCAGCAGCTCCTACCGATACAGGAGAACCGCCTATGGCTACACCTTC. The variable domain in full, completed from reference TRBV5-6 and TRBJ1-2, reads DAGVTQSPTHLIKTRGQQVTLRCSPKSGHDTVSWYQQALGQGPQFIFQYYEEEERQRGNFPDRFSGHQFPNYSSELNVNALLLGDSALYLCASSSYRYRRTAYGYTFGSGTRLTVV.

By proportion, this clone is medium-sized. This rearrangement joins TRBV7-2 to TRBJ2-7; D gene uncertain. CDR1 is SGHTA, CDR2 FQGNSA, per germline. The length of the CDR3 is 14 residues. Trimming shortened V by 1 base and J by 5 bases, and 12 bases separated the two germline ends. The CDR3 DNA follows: TGTGCCAGCAGCTTAGGGTTAGAGGCGAACGAGCAGTACTTC. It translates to CASSLGLEANEQYF.

In nucleotides, the CDR3 is TGCGCCAGCAGCTGGGAGCCGGGGGGAAAGAACACTGAAGCTTTCTTT. Amino acid sequence: CASSWEPGGKNTEAFF. The chain couples TRBV5-1 to TRBJ1-1; possibly TRBD1 for D (5 bases). This CDR3 comprises 16 residues. V was shortened by 3 bases and J by 1 base, with 16 bases between the two germline ends. Germline V gene sequence: CDR1 SGHRS, CDR2 YFSETQ. Together with reference TRBV5-1 and TRBJ1-1, the CDR3 gives the full variable domain: KAGVTQTPRYLIKTRGQQVTLSCSPISGHRSVSWYQQTPGQGLQFLFEYFSETQRNKGNFPGRFSGRQFSNSRSEMNVSTLELGDSALYLCASSWEPGGKNTEAFFGQGTRLTVV.

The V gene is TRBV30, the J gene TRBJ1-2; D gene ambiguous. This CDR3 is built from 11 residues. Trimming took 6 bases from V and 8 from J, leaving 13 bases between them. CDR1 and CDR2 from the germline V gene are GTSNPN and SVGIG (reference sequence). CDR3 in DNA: TGTGCCTGTAGCACGTCGGGAGGCTACACCTTC. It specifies CACSTSGGYTF.

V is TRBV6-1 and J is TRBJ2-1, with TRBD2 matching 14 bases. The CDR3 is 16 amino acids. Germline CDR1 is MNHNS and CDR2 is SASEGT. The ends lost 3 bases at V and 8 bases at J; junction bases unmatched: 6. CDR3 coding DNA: TGTGCCAGCAGTGAGCGACTAGCGGGGGGGCCTTATGAGCAGTTCTTC. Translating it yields CASSERLAGGPYEQFF.

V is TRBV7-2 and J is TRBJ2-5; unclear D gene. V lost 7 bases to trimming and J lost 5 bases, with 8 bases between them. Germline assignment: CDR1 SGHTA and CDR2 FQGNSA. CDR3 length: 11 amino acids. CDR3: CASTFGETQYF. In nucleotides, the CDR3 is TGTGCCAGCACCTTCGGGGAGACCCAGTACTTC.

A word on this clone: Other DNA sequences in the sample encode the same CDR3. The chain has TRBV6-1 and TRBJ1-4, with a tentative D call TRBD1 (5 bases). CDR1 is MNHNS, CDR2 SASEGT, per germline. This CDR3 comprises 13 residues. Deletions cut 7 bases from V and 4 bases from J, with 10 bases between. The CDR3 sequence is CASTGQLNEKLFF. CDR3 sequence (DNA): TGTGCCAGCACAGGGCAGCTTAATGAAAAACTGTTTTTT.

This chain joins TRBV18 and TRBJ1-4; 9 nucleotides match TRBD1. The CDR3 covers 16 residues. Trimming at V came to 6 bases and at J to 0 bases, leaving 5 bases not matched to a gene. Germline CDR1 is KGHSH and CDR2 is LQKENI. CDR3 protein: CASSRTGAATNEKLFF. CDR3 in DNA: TGTGCCAGCTCTAGGACAGGGGCTGCAACTAATGAAAAACTGTTTTTT.

This chain's CDR3 is CASSRRGSYEQYF. The CDR3 DNA follows: TGTGCCAGTAGTAGAAGGGGGTCTTACGAGCAGTACTTC. The chain has TRBV19 and TRBJ2-7; maybe TRBD1 (6 bases). This CDR3 is 13 amino acids long. Germline V gene lookup returns CDR1 LNHDA and CDR2 SQIVND (reference sequence). V lost 4 bases to trimming and J lost 4 bases, with 11 bases between them.

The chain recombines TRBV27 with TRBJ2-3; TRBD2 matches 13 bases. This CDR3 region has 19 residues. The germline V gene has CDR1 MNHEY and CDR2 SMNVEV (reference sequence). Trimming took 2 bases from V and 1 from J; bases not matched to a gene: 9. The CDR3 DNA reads TGTGCCAGCAGTTTAAGACTAGCGGGGGGAGTGAGGGGCACAGATACGCAGTATTTT. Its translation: CASSLRLAGGVRGTDTQYF.

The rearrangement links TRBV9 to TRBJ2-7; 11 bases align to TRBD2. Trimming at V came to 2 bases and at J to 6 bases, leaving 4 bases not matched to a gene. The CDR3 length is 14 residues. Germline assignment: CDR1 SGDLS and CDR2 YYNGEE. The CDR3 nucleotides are TGTGCCAGCAGCGTTAGCGGGAGGGCCGGCGAGCAGTACTTC. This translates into CASSVSGRAGEQYF.